The 24 T cell receptor beta chains presented below share a single source sample, sequenced in a study of shared clonotypes between healthy human individuals. The method was immunoSEQ multiplex PCR; TCRdb's version includes in-frame clones alone and lacks a portion of them. The profile shows over 950,000 clones, around 77% of them singletons. Sample: memory CD4+ T cells from PBMCs. Specified subset: CD45RA-negative fraction. These receptors were taken from a man aged 18 to 29 in good health. Some clones in this sample may be carry-over from other donors' samples.

The chain is built from TRBV30 and TRBJ1-4; D is perhaps TRBD1 (5 bases). Trimming stripped 1 base from V and 5 bases from J, with 11 bases between. The CDR3 is 14 amino acids. Germline V gives CDR1 GTSNPN, CDR2 SVGIG (reference sequence). The chain's CDR3 is CAWSDGGSNEKLFF. The CDR3 DNA follows: TGTGCCTGGAGTGACGGGGGAAGCAATGAAAAACTGTTTTTT.

The chain employs TRBV7-8 and TRBJ1-5; 7 nucleotides agree with TRBD1. V lost 5 bases and J lost 0; bases outside the gene matches: 4. Germline CDR1 SGHVS, CDR2 FQNEAQ. This CDR3 region has 15 residues. CDR3 in amino acids: CASSRNRGSNQPQHF. The CDR3 region has the DNA TGTGCCAGCAGCCGTAACAGGGGTAGCAATCAGCCCCAGCATTTT.

In regard to this clone: Within the sample, other DNA sequences also encode this same CDR3. The rearrangement links TRBV7-2 to TRBJ2-7, with 8 bases identical to TRBD1. V lost 5 bases and J lost 1; bases outside the gene matches: 7. The CDR3 consists of 15 residues. Germline assignment: CDR1 SGHTA and CDR2 FQGNSA. Here the CDR3 reads CASSPRTGSSYEQYF. Here the CDR3 DNA reads TGTGCCAGCAGCCCCCGGACAGGGAGTTCCTACGAGCAGTACTTC.

This clone has a handful of counts. The rearrangement joins TRBV2 to TRBJ1-2, with 9 bases fitting TRBD1. Trimming took 5 bases from V and 0 from J; bases not matched to a gene: 4. Germline V lookup: CDR1 SNHLY, CDR2 FYNNEI. This CDR3 contains 15 residues. CDR3 nucleotides: TGTGCCAGCAGTCCACAGGGGGCGCCTAACTATGGCTACACCTTC. Protein product: CASSPQGAPNYGYTF.

The table lists this clone with a count of one. A read error may be the cause here, since a much bigger clone is one base away. V gene TRBV28 combines with J gene TRBJ2-7; D is perhaps TRBD2 (6 bases). Germline assignment: CDR1 MDHEN and CDR2 SYDVKM. The V and J ends lost 1 base and 3 bases respectively, with 28 bases between them. The CDR3 length is 20 residues. CDR3 sequence reads: CASSLFRGSNLELESYEQYF. The DNA of the CDR3 is TGTGCCAGCAGTTTATTTCGGGGGTCTAATTTGGAATTGGAGAGCTACGAGCAGTACTTC.

The chain has TRBV2 and TRBJ1-6; D unclear. V was cut by 6 bases and J by 5 bases, with 8 bases left in between. The CDR3 has 13 amino acids. Per germline, CDR1 SNHLY and CDR2 FYNNEI. This chain's CDR3 is CASSREDNSPLHF. The CDR3, as DNA: TGTGCCAGCAGCCGGGAGGATAATTCACCCCTCCACTTT.

CDR3 in DNA: TGTGCCAGCTCCGTTCGGGAGGAAGTCAATGAGCAGTTCTTC. It translates to CASSVREEVNEQFF. The chain uses TRBV18 and TRBJ2-1; 7 nucleotides line up with TRBD2. V was clipped by 6 bases and J by 6 bases; unmatched bases: 8. This CDR3 has 14 residues. CDR1 KGHSH and CDR2 LQKENI come from the germline V gene.

The V and J genes are TRBV29-1 and TRBJ1-2; TRBD1 aligns across 9 bases. Germline CDR1 is SQVTM and CDR2 is ANQGSEA. This CDR3 has 14 amino acids. J was trimmed by 4 bases and V by 3 bases; bases with no gene match: 6. The CDR3 nucleotides are TGCAGCGTTGAGCCGGGACAGGGCCGCTATGGCTACACCTTC. It codes for CSVEPGQGRYGYTF.

Many counts were recorded for this clone. This chain connects TRBV28 to TRBJ1-2; D ambiguous. The CDR3 loop spans 15 amino acids. V was shortened by 4 bases and J by 4 bases, with 16 bases between the two germline ends. Germline assignment: CDR1 MDHEN and CDR2 SYDVKM. The CDR3 coding sequence is TGTGCCAGCAGTTCCCCTACGGGAAGCGTCTATGGCTACACCTTC. It is translated as CASSSPTGSVYGYTF.

CDR3 region: CASSLDQGFYSPLHF. In nucleotides, the CDR3 is TGTGCCAGCAGCTTGGACCAAGGGTTTTATTCACCCCTCCACTTT. The chain links TRBV5-5 to TRBJ1-6; no firm D call. V dropped 0 bases and J dropped 8 bases, with 12 bases sitting between them. From germline, CDR1 is SGHKS and CDR2 YYEKEE (reference sequence). This CDR3 has 15 residues.

This clone appeared a few times. The rearrangement joins TRBV6-1 to TRBJ1-1; maybe TRBD1 (5 bases). The CDR3 covers 14 residues. Trimming pared 2 bases from V and 0 bases from J, leaving 7 bases between. CDR1 is MNHNS and CDR2 is SASEGT in the germline V gene. The CDR3 here is CASSERTLNTEAFF. The CDR3 DNA sequence: TGTGCCAGCAGTGAAAGGACATTGAACACTGAAGCTTTCTTT.

Only a few counts were recorded for this clone. V gene TRBV20-1 combines with J gene TRBJ1-1, with D perhaps matching TRBD1 (5 bases). This CDR3 has 11 amino acids. The V gene lost 8 bases and the J gene lost 3 bases, with 10 bases spanning the gap. In germline, CDR1 is DFQATT, CDR2 SNEGSKA (reference sequence). CDR3 loop: CSLRGDTEAFF. CDR3 nucleotides: TGCAGTCTGAGAGGGGACACTGAAGCTTTCTTT.

This clone was counted a few times. The chain employs TRBV28 and TRBJ1-1, with D perhaps TRBD1 (6 bases). The CDR3 consists of 13 residues. Germline V gives CDR1 MDHEN, CDR2 SYDVKM. Trimming left V 8 bases short and J 5 bases short, with 15 bases between. Written as DNA, the CDR3 is TGTGCCAGCTCACGGGACACCGGAACTGAAGCTTTCTTT. It codes for CASSRDTGTEAFF.

This clone has just a few counts. This chain connects TRBV29-1 to TRBJ1-1; D is uncertain. V lost 2 bases, J lost 4 bases, and 11 bases lay in between. The CDR3 sequence is 13 residues long. Germline V gene data show CDR1 as SQVTM and CDR2 as ANQGSEA. CDR3 bases: TGCAGCGTTGAACCCCAGTATGGCACTGAAGCTTTCTTT. This encodes CSVEPQYGTEAFF.

CDR3 sequence reads: CASSPQGALYRNTIYF. The DNA for the CDR3 is TGTGCCAGCTCACCGCAGGGGGCTCTTTATAGAAACACCATATATTTT. This chain uses TRBV18 with TRBJ1-3; 8 bases match TRBD1. This CDR3 is 16 amino acids long. CDR1 and CDR2 from the germline V gene are KGHSH and LQKENI. Unmatched junction bases numbered 9, after V lost 3 bases and J lost 5 bases.

This clone was detected only once. This sequence joins TRBV15 and TRBJ2-1; 8 nucleotides agree with TRBD1. V shed 5 bases and J 4 bases; nucleotides not matched to a gene: 7. The CDR3 length is 15 residues. CDR1 is LNHNV, CDR2 YYDKDF, per germline (reference sequence). In DNA form, the CDR3 reads TGTGCCACCAGCGCTATGCAGGGGGCATACAATGAGCAGTTCTTC. Its protein is CATSAMQGAYNEQFF.

The V call is TRBV7-9, the J call TRBJ1-1; 12 nucleotides agree with TRBD1. Germline loops: CDR1 SEHNR, CDR2 FQNEAQ (reference sequence). This CDR3 has 16 amino acids. With 5 bases clipped from V and 1 base from J, the junction kept 5 bases outside the gene matches. The CDR3 DNA is TGTGCCAGCAGCCCCCGGGACAGGGGGCCGAACACTGAAGCTTTCTTT. Amino acids: CASSPRDRGPNTEAFF.

The genes are TRBV2 and TRBJ2-3, with D possibly being TRBD1 (6 bases). The germline V and J ends were trimmed by 6 bases and 2 bases, with 27 bases remaining between them. This CDR3 spans 19 amino acids. In germline, CDR1 is SNHLY, CDR2 FYNNEI. The CDR3 here is CASRAGQRSDPRSTDTQYF. Here the CDR3 DNA reads TGTGCCAGCAGGGCCGGACAGCGCTCTGACCCTCGTTCCACAGATACGCAGTATTTT.

A word on this clone: Other nucleotide sequences in the sample specify the same CDR3. This chain connects TRBV10-3 to TRBJ2-3; TRBD1 aligns across 8 bases. The trim removed 6 bases at V and 1 base at J, leaving 3 bases unmatched. The CDR3 has 14 amino acids. CDR1 is ENHRY and CDR2 is SYGVKD in the germline V gene. The CDR3 region is CAISPGQGTDTQYF. As DNA, the CDR3 is TGTGCCATCAGCCCGGGACAGGGCACAGATACGCAGTATTTT.

There are many counts of this clone. The CDR3 loop reads CASSSPRRQSSYNEQFF. The CDR3 DNA reads as TGTGCCAGCAGTTCCCCTCGGCGACAAAGCTCCTACAATGAGCAGTTCTTC. The chain couples TRBV27 to TRBJ2-1; no clear D gene. CDR1 and CDR2 from the germline V gene are MNHEY and SMNVEV (reference sequence). The CDR3 has 17 residues. Trimming removed 4 bases from V and 0 bases from J, with 16 bases in between.

The chain combines TRBV13 with TRBJ1-2; D is unclear. CDR3 length: 12 amino acids. Trimming removed 7 bases at V and 2 bases at J, with 8 bases between. CDR1 and CDR2 (germline): PRHDT, FYEKMQ (reference sequence). CDR3: CASKGTNYGYTF. The DNA of the CDR3 is TGTGCCAGCAAAGGAACGAACTATGGCTACACCTTC.

J is TRBJ1-2 and V is TRBV4-2; TRBD1 is a possible D gene (6 bases). Germline V gene sequence: CDR1 LGHNA, CDR2 YNFKEQ. The CDR3 loop spans 13 amino acids. V lost 3 bases, J lost 2 bases, and 7 bases lay in between. CDR3 in amino acids: CASSHRGNYGYTF. DNA of the CDR3: TGTGCCAGCAGCCATAGGGGGAACTATGGCTACACCTTC.

The chain recombines TRBV18 with TRBJ2-2, with TRBD2 matching over 11 bases. Germline CDR1 KGHSH, CDR2 LQKENI. The ends lost 5 bases at V and 10 bases at J; junction bases unmatched: 9. The CDR3 has 15 residues. The DNA for the CDR3 is TGTGCCAGCTCATATCAACTAGCGGGAGTCATGGAGCTGTTTTTT. Its protein product is CASSYQLAGVMELFF. The variable domain in full, with the rest retrieved from reference TRBV18 and TRBJ2-2, is NAGVMQNPRHLVRRRGQEARLRCSPMKGHSHVYWYRQLPEEGLKFMVYLQKENIIDESGMPKERFSAEFPKEGPSILRIQQVVRGDSAAYFCASSYQLAGVMELFFGEGSRLTVL.

The chain combines TRBV7-3 with TRBJ2-1; 9 positions match TRBD1. CDR1 SGHTA and CDR2 FQGTGA come from the germline V gene. The V segment lost 5 bases and the J segment 8 bases; nucleotides outside the gene matches: 7. This CDR3 comprises 14 residues. The CDR3 bases are TGTGCCAGCAGCGCCGGGACAGGGTCTGATGAGCAGTTCTTC. This translates into CASSAGTGSDEQFF.